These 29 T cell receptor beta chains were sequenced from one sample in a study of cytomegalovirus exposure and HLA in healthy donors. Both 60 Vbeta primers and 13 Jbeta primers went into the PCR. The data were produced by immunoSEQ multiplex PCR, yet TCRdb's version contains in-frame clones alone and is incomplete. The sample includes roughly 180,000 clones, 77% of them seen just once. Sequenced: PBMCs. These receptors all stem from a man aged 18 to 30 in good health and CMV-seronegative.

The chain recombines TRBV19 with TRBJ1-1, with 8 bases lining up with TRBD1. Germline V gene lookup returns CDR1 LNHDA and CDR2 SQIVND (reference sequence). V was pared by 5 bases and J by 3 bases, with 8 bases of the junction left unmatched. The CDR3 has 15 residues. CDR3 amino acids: CASSSLGTGYTEAFF. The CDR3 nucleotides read TGTGCCAGTAGTTCTCTCGGGACAGGATACACTGAAGCTTTCTTT.

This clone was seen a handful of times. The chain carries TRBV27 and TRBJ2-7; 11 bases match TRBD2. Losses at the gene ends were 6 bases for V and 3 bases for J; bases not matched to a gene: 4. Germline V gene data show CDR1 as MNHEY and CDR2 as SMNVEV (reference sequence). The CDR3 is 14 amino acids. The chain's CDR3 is CASRPSGRNYEQYF. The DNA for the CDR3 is TGTGCCAGCAGACCTAGCGGGAGGAACTACGAGCAGTACTTC.

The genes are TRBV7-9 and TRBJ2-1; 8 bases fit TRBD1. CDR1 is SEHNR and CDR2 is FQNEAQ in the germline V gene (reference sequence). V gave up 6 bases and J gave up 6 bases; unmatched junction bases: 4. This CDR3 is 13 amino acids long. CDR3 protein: CASSKTGANEQFF. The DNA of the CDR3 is TGTGCCAGCAGTAAGACAGGGGCCAATGAGCAGTTCTTC.

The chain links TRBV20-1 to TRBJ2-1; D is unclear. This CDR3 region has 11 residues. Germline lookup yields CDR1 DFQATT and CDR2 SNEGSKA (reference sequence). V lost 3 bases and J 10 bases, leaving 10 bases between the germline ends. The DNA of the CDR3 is TGCAGTGCTAGCATAACAGCCGAGCAGTTCTTC. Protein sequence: CSASITAEQFF.

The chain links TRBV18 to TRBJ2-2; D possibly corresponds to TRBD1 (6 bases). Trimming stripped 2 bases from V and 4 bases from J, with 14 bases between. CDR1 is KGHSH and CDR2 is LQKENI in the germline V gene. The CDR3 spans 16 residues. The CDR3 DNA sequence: TGTGCCAGCTCACCAGTAGAAGGGGGTTTCACCGGGGAGCTGTTTTTT. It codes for CASSPVEGGFTGELFF.

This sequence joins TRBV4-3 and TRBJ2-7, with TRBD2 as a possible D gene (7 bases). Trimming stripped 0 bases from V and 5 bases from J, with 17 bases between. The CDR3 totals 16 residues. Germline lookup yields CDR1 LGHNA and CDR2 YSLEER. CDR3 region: CASSQDSDGGADEQYF. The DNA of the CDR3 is TGCGCCAGCAGCCAAGATTCGGATGGGGGGGCGGACGAGCAGTACTTC.

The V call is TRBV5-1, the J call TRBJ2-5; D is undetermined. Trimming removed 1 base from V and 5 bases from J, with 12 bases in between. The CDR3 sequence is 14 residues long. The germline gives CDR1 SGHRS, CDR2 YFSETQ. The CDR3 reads CASSLKEPPETQYF. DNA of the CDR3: TGCGCCAGCAGCTTGAAGGAGCCCCCGGAGACCCAGTACTTC.

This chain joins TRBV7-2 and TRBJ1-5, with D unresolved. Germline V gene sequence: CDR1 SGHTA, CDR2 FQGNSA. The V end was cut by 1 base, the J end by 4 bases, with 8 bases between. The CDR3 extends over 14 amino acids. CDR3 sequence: CASSLVRENQPQHF. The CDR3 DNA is TGTGCCAGCAGCTTAGTAAGGGAGAATCAGCCCCAGCATTTT.

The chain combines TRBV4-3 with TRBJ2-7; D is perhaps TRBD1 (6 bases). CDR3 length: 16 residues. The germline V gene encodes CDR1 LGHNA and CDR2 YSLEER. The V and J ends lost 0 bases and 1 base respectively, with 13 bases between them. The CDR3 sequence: CASSQEPGVSSYEQYF. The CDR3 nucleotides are TGCGCCAGCAGCCAAGAACCAGGGGTTAGTTCCTACGAGCAGTACTTC.

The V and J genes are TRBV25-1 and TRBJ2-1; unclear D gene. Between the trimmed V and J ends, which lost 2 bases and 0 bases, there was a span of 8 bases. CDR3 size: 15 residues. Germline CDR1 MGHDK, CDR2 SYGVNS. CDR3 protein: CASSETANSYNEQFF. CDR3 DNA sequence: TGTGCCAGCAGTGAAACCGCTAACTCCTACAATGAGCAGTTCTTC.

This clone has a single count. The CDR3 protein is CASSFPGASRSYNSPLHF. The CDR3 region has the DNA TGTGCCAGCAGTTTTCCAGGGGCCTCCCGGTCCTATAATTCACCCCTCCACTTT. V and J are TRBV27 and TRBJ1-6; tentative D call: TRBD1 (6 bases). The ends were cut back, 3 bases at V and 1 base at J, with 16 bases in the middle. The CDR3 consists of 18 residues. The germline V gene has CDR1 MNHEY and CDR2 SMNVEV (reference sequence).

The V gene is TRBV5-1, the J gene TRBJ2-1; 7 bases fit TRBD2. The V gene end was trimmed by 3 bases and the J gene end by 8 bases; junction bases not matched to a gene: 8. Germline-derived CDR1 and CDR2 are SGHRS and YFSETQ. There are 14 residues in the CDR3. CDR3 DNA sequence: TGCGCCAGCAGCTGGACTAGTCGGCTAGATGAGCAGTTCTTC. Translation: CASSWTSRLDEQFF.

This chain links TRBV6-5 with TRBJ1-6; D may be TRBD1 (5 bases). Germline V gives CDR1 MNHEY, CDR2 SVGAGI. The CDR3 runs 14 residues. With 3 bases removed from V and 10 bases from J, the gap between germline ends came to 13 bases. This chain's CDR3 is CASSYSKGNSPLHF. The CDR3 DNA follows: TGTGCCAGCAGTTATTCTAAGGGGAACTCACCCCTCCACTTT.

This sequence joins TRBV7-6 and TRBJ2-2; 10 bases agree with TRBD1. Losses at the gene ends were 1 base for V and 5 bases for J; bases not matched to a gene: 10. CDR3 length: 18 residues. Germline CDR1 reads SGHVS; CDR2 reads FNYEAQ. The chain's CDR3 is CASSLVLQTGGRTGELFF. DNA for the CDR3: TGTGCCAGCAGCTTAGTCCTACAGACAGGGGGCAGGACCGGGGAGCTGTTTTTT. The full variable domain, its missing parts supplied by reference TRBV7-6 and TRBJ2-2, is GAGVSQSPRYKVTKRGQDVALRCDPISGHVSLYWYRQALGQGPEFLTYFNYEAQQDKSGLPNDRFSAERPEGSISTLTIQRTEQRDSAMYRCASSLVLQTGGRTGELFFGEGSRLTVL.

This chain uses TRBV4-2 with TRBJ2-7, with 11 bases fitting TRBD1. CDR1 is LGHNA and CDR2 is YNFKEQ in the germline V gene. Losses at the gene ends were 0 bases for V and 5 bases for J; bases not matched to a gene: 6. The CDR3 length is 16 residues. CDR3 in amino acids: CASSQDGTGGTNEQYF. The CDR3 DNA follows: TGTGCCAGCAGCCAAGATGGGACAGGGGGAACGAACGAGCAGTACTTC.

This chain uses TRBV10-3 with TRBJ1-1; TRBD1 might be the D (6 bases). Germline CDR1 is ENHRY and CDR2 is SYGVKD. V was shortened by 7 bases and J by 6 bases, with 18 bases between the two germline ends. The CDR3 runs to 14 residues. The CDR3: CAINEQGTGAEAFF. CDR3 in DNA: TGTGCCATCAACGAACAGGGTACAGGCGCTGAAGCTTTCTTT.

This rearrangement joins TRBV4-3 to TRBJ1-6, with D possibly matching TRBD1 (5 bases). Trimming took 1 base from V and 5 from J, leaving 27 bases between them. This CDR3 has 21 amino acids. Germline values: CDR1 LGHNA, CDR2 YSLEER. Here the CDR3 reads CASSQGDWTHLATYNNSPLHF. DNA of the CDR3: TGCGCCAGCAGCCAAGGGGACTGGACCCACCTCGCCACGTACAATAATTCACCCCTCCACTTT.

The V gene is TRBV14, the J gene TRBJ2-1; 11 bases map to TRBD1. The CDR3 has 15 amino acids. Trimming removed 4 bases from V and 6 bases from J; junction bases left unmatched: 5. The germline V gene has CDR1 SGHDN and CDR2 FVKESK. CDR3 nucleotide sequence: TGTGCCAGCAGCCCGGACAGGGGGCTTGTCAATGAGCAGTTCTTC. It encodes CASSPDRGLVNEQFF.

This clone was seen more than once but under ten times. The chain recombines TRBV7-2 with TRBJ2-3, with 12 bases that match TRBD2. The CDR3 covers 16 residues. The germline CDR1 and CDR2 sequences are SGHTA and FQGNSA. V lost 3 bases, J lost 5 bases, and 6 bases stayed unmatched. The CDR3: CASSFQLAGGRDTQYF. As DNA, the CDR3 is TGTGCCAGCAGCTTCCAACTAGCGGGAGGACGAGATACGCAGTATTTT.

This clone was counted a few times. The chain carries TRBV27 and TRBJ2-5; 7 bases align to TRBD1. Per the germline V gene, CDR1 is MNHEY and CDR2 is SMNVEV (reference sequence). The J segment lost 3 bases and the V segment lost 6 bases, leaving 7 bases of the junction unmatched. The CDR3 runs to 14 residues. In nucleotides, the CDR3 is TGTGCCAGCAGACAGACAGGGACAAAAGAGACCCAGTACTTC. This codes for CASRQTGTKETQYF.

The CDR3 nucleotides read TGTGCCAGCAGCCCCGGAGACAGGGTGGTCAATGAGCAGTTCTTC. This sequence encodes CASSPGDRVVNEQFF. The V gene is TRBV11-1, the J gene TRBJ2-1, with TRBD1 identical over 7 bases. The CDR3 covers 15 residues. CDR1 is SGHAT, CDR2 FQDESV, per germline (reference sequence). The V gene end was trimmed by 5 bases and the J gene end by 6 bases; junction bases not matched to a gene: 10.

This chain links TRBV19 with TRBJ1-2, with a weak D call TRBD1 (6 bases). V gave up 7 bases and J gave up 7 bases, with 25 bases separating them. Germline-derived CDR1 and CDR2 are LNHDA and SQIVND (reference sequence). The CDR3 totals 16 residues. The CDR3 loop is CASNNLGWPGARGYTF. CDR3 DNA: TGTGCCAGTAATAACCTGGGGTGGCCAGGGGCTCGTGGCTACACCTTC. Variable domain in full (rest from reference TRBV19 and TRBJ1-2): DGGITQSPKYLFRKEGQNVTLSCEQNLNHDAMYWYRQDPGQGLRLIYYSQIVNDFQKGDIAEGYSVSREKKESFPLTVTSAQKNPTAFYLCASNNLGWPGARGYTFGSGTRLTVV.

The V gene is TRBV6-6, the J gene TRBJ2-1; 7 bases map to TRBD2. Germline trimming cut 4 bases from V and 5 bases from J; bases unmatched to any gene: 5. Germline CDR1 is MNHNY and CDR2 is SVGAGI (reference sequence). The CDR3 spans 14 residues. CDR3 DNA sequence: TGTGCCAGCAGTTCGAGCGGGGCCGACAATGAGCAGTTCTTC. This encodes CASSSSGADNEQFF.

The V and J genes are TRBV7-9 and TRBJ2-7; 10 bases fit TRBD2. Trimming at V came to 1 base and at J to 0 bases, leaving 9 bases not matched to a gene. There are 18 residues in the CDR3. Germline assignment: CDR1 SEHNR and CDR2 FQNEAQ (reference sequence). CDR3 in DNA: TGTGCCAGCAGCTTAGATACAGTCGTAGCGGGAGGCTCCTACGAGCAGTACTTC. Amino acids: CASSLDTVVAGGSYEQYF.

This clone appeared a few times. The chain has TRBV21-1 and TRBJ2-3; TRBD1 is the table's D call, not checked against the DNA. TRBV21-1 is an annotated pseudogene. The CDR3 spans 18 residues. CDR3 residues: CASSKFIGRTDRPDTQYF. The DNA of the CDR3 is TGTGCCAGCAGCAAATTTATTGGGCGGACAGACCGGCCAGATACGCAGTATTTT.

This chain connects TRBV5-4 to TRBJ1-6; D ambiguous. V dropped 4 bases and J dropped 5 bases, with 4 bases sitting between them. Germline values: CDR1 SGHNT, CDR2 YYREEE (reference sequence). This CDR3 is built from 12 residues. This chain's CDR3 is CASSVNNSPLHF. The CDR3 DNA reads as TGTGCCAGCAGCGTAAATAATTCACCCCTCCACTTT. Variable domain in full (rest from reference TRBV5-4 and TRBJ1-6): ETGVTQSPTHLIKTRGQQVTLRCSSQSGHNTVSWYQQALGQGPQFIFQYYREEENGRGNFPPRFSGLQFPNYSSELNVNALELDDSALYLCASSVNNSPLHFGNGTRLTVT.

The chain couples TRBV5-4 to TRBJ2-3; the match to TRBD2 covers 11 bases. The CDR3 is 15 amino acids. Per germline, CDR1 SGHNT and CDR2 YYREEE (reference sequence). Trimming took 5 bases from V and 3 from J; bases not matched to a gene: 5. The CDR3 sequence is CASRPSGGRTDTQYF. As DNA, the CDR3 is TGTGCCAGCAGGCCTAGCGGGGGGCGGACAGATACGCAGTATTTT.

CDR3 sequence: CAISGQGAGETQYF. CDR3 nucleotides: TGTGCCATCAGTGGACAGGGGGCAGGGGAGACCCAGTACTTC. This chain uses TRBV10-3 with TRBJ2-5; TRBD1 matches at 10 bases. The CDR3 loop spans 14 amino acids. V shed 4 bases and J 5 bases; nucleotides not matched to a gene: 4. Germline CDR1 reads ENHRY; CDR2 reads SYGVKD.

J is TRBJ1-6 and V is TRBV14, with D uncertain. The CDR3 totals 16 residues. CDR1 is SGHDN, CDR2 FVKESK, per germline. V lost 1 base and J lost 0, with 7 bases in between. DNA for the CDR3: TGTGCCAGCAGCCAAGGGCAGAACTCCTATAATTCACCCCTCCACTTT. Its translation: CASSQGQNSYNSPLHF.